The sequence of this TCR beta chain was determined in a study of blood T cell repertoires in COVID-19. Study-level information: Samples came from the United States, Italy and Spain, spanning acute and convalescent COVID-19. From T cells, B-cell-depleted T cells, or PBMCs came the material, which was cDNA or gDNA.

The CDR3 spans 16 residues. CDR1 is MGHDK, CDR2 SYGVNS, per germline. Trimming took 3 bases from V and 2 from J, leaving 16 bases between them. In the original workflow: Estimation of nucleated cell counts relied on the amplification of reference gene primers. Assay: immunoSEQ multiplex PCR; the TCRdb copy retains only in-frame clones and omits some. That table is the source of V, J and clone size, and D and trimming were worked out from the DNA. The sample yields a few hundred thousand clones, more than 85% seen once. The receptor was derived from a man aged 55 to 70 with acute or convalescent COVID-19. Sequenced material: peripheral blood. The rearrangement uses TRBV25-1 and TRBJ1-1, with TRBD1 as a possible D gene (5 bases). The CDR3 nucleotides read TGTGCCAGCAGTGAGGGGCCAGGGCGAGGTAACACTGAAGCTTTCTTT. Amino acids: CASSEGPGRGNTEAFF. Full variable domain (outside the CDR3, taken from reference TRBV25-1 and TRBJ1-1): EADIYQTPRYLVIGTGKKITLECSQTMGHDKMYWYQQDPGMELHLIHYSYGVNSTEKGDLSSESTVSRIRTEHFPLTLESARPSHTSQYLCASSEGPGRGNTEAFFGQGTRLTVV.